These 10 T cell receptor beta chains originate from one sample sequenced in a study of cytomegalovirus exposure and HLA in healthy donors (dated by TCRdb to 2016 to 2017). Libraries were made using the immunoSEQ multiplex PCR assay. A mixture of 60 forward primers for TCR Vbeta segments and 13 reverse primers for TCR Jbeta segments was used in the multiplex PCR. In its TCRdb copy, this immuneACCESS table keeps in-frame sequences only and misses some clones. Where compared with another copy, unresolved V genes explain less than half of these, and the others have no known cause. Within this sample are about 130,000 clones, with 70% to 80% of them counted one time only. The ten most abundant clones make up around 1.2% of the sample. The sample was PBMCs. The receptors originated from a man between 45 and 60 years old in good health and CMV-seronegative.

This clone was counted a few times. The rearrangement uses TRBV7-9 and TRBJ2-7, with 8 bases that match TRBD2. The V and J ends lost 2 bases and 5 bases, in that order; junction bases with no gene match: 8. In germline, CDR1 is SEHNR, CDR2 FQNEAQ (reference sequence). This CDR3 is built from 15 residues. CDR3 in amino acids: CASSLFSAGANEQYF. The CDR3 DNA sequence: TGTGCCAGCAGCTTATTTTCAGCGGGAGCGAACGAGCAGTACTTC. The full variable domain, its missing parts supplied by reference TRBV7-9 and TRBJ2-7, is DTGVSQNPRHKITKRGQNVTFRCDPISEHNRLYWYRQTLGQGPEFLTYFQNEAQLEKSRLLSDRFSAERPKGSFSTLEIQRTEQGDSAMYLCASSLFSAGANEQYFGPGTRLTVT.

This clone was observed a single time. This chain connects TRBV19 to TRBJ1-2; D perhaps matches TRBD1 (6 bases). Trimming removed 3 bases at V and 2 bases at J, with 13 bases between. Per germline, CDR1 LNHDA and CDR2 SQIVND (reference sequence). The CDR3 covers 15 residues. In DNA form, the CDR3 reads TGTGCCAGTAGTATCGTAGAGACAGGCAACTATGGCTACACCTTC. Translation gives CASSIVETGNYGYTF.

V gene TRBV7-9 combines with J gene TRBJ2-5; D is possibly TRBD1 (6 bases). With 0 bases removed from V and 4 bases from J, the gap between germline ends came to 15 bases. Germline V CDR1 and CDR2: SEHNR, FQNEAQ (reference sequence). This CDR3 has 16 residues. This CDR3 is CASSLADSPPLETQYF. The CDR3 region has the DNA TGTGCCAGCAGCTTAGCGGACAGCCCCCCATTAGAGACCCAGTACTTC.

This chain links TRBV7-2 with TRBJ2-3; TRBD1 aligns across 8 bases. The CDR3 has 15 residues. Losses at the gene ends were 5 bases for V and 4 bases for J; bases not matched to a gene: 8. From germline, CDR1 is SGHTA and CDR2 FQGNSA. The CDR3 DNA sequence: TGTGCCAGCAGCGCGGCCGGGACAGGCGCAGATACGCAGTATTTT. Translating it yields CASSAAGTGADTQYF.

The count of this clone is one. The chain uses TRBV30 and TRBJ2-7; D not resolved. CDR1 is GTSNPN and CDR2 is SVGIG in the germline V gene (reference sequence). The V end lost 3 bases, the J end lost 3 bases, and 6 bases lay between the germline ends. CDR3 length: 11 residues. CDR3 nucleotide sequence: TGTGCCTGGAGCTCCCGCTACGAGCAGTACTTC. This encodes CAWSSRYEQYF.

The table lists this clone with a few counts. This chain uses TRBV2 with TRBJ2-3, with a weak D call TRBD1 (6 bases). Germline loops: CDR1 SNHLY, CDR2 FYNNEI. Trimming left V 1 base short and J 3 bases short, with 11 bases between. This CDR3 has 15 amino acids. The CDR3 sequence is CASSEVGGPTDTQYF. The CDR3 DNA reads TGTGCCAGCAGTGAAGTAGGGGGACCAACAGATACGCAGTATTTT.

This rearrangement joins TRBV6-5 to TRBJ1-4; 11 bases are a match to TRBD1. V lost 7 bases and J lost 10; bases outside the gene matches: 11. Per germline, CDR1 MNHEY and CDR2 SVGAGI. This CDR3 spans 15 amino acids. The CDR3 sequence is CASKGSGTGGRKLFF. In nucleotides, the CDR3 is TGTGCCAGCAAGGGCTCCGGGACAGGGGGACGAAAACTGTTTTTT.

The CDR3 protein is CASSLSYRGSEDTGELFF. The CDR3 DNA reads as TGCGCCAGCAGCTTGAGTTACAGGGGTTCAGAGGACACCGGGGAGCTGTTTTTT. The gene calls are TRBV5-1 and TRBJ2-2; 7 bases line up with TRBD1. The length of the CDR3 is 18 residues. Germline trimming cut 1 base from V and 3 bases from J; bases unmatched to any gene: 12. Germline CDR1 and CDR2: SGHRS and YFSETQ.

The chain recombines TRBV28 with TRBJ1-2; D unclear. V dropped 7 bases and J dropped 1 base, with 19 bases sitting between them. There are 16 residues in the CDR3. From germline, CDR1 is MDHEN and CDR2 SYDVKM. The CDR3 bases are TGTGCCAGCACCACCGGGTCGGGTGGCTATAACTATGGCTACACCTTC. Protein product: CASTTGSGGYNYGYTF.

The gene calls are TRBV5-4 and TRBJ2-7; tentative D call: TRBD2 (7 bases). Trimming pared 3 bases from V and 1 base from J, leaving 17 bases between. This CDR3 contains 16 residues. Germline CDR1 SGHNT, CDR2 YYREEE (reference sequence). CDR3 amino acids: CASSWGGRLGSYEQYF. The CDR3 DNA is TGTGCCAGCAGCTGGGGGGGCAGGTTAGGATCCTACGAGCAGTACTTC.